This T cell receptor (beta chain) was observed in a study of T cells in localized non-small cell lung cancer (dated by TCRdb to the early 2020s). At the level of the whole study: T cell repertoires of some 240 early-stage NSCLC patients were analyzed, with tumors being compared against uninvolved tumor-adjacent lungs. The cohort comprised 200 to 300 treatment-naïve NSCLC patients with resected, localized lung tumors. The mean age of the NSCLC patients was around 67 years, with about 120 men and around 100 women. Results the study describes overall, beyond this receptor: Because multi-region tumor sequencing was not performed, intratumor heterogeneity could not be ruled out. A median of roughly 60 of the top 100 tumor clones were detected in paired uninvolved adjacent lung, and around 30 of these tumor clones were also found among the top 100 clones of the paired uninvolved adjacent lung. Because of the exploratory design, TCR variables were selected using unadjusted p-values without false-discovery rate correction. Uninvolved tumor-adjacent lung showed the highest T cell clonality, higher than tumor, which suggests more focused antigenic responses in the uninvolved tumor-adjacent lung. Higher T cell density in blood was associated with longer overall survival, whereas higher clonality in adjacent lung was associated with shorter survival.

Note on this clone: This clone's antigen is unknown. No per-base quality is available; no much larger clone lies one base away.

TCR beta CDR3 regions were sequenced from DNA using the immunoSEQ Assay. On the study's bioinformatics: To compute T cell density, TCR beta template counts were normalized to usable DNA, which was estimated by amplifying housekeeping genes. Using the preseqR package, richness was estimated by extrapolating to 120,000 templates for tissue samples and 400,000 templates for PBMC samples. Clonality was calculated as one minus Pielou's evenness. To identify tissue-enriched TCRs, differential abundance testing was run on productive amino-acid clonotypes with a minimum total count of 5 and an alpha of 0.1. The Jaccard Index and the Morisita Overlap Index were used to measure how much the repertoires overlapped between compartments. GLIPH grouped TCR beta CDR3s together with public tetramer-defined viral CDR3s, and a viral motif had to include at least three viral sequences and show V-gene enrichment. TCRdb carries this immuneACCESS record with in-frame sequences only. Its versions omit some clonotypes, under half of them owing to an unresolved V gene in the studies checked, with the rest unexplained. V, J and clone size reflect that table, while D and trimming were determined from the DNA. This sample gives 35,000 to 40,000 clones in total; about 90% of them show up just once. The top ten constitute roughly 2.5% of the sample.

At diagnosis, tumor, uninvolved tumor-adjacent lung and peripheral blood were collected and then preserved as a mix of FFPE and fresh-frozen material. For TCR repertoire profiling, blood samples were analyzed in the form of peripheral blood mononuclear cells. CDR1 and CDR2, looked up from the germline V gene, are MDHEN and SYDVKM. Inclusive of the bounding cysteine and phenylalanine, the CDR3 is 13 residues long. The DNA shown is the 39-base CDR3, in frame from base 1. Unmatched junction bases come to 7, with V trimmed by 10 bases and J by 5 bases. The rearrangement joined TRBV28 to TRBJ2-5; 10 bases in the junction line up with TRBD2. The sequencing here drew on peripheral blood, taken before any cancer treatment. This receptor was identified in a woman between 35 and 75 years old with stage I lung adenocarcinoma. CDR3 region: CATGGSGRETQYF. The DNA sequence is as follows: TGTGCCACCGGGGGTAGCGGGAGGGAGACCCAGTACTTC.